This T cell receptor (beta chain) was observed in a study of beta chain features in type 1 diabetes. Study at large: Patients did not differ from healthy donors in age, gender or cell yield.

Germline CDR1 is LNHDA and CDR2 is SQIVND (reference sequence). This CDR3 spans 14 amino acids. The germline V and J ends were trimmed by 5 bases and 2 bases, with 10 bases remaining between them. Using CD45RO/CCR7/CD25/CD127/CD95/CD27, CD4+ naive, central memory, regulatory and stem cell-like memory cells were sorted. Reverse transcribing all isolated RNA meant expressed TCRB transcripts were sequenced. Libraries were prepared by immunoSEQ multiplex PCR; TCRdb keeps only in-frame clonotypes and omits some of them. The sample carries hundreds of thousands of clones, around an eighth recorded once. The sequencing input was naive CD4+ T cells from blood. J is TRBJ1-5 and V is TRBV19; D is possibly TRBD1 (6 bases). This clonotype originated in a man in his late teens or twenties in good health. The CDR3 spells CASSFRGGNQPQHF. DNA for the CDR3: TGTGCCAGTAGTTTCAGGGGCGGCAATCAGCCCCAGCATTTT. Combining the CDR3 with reference TRBV19 and TRBJ1-5 gives the whole variable domain DGGITQSPKYLFRKEGQNVTLSCEQNLNHDAMYWYRQDPGQGLRLIYYSQIVNDFQKGDIAEGYSVSREKKESFPLTVTSAQKNPTAFYLCASSFRGGNQPQHFGDGTRLSIL.